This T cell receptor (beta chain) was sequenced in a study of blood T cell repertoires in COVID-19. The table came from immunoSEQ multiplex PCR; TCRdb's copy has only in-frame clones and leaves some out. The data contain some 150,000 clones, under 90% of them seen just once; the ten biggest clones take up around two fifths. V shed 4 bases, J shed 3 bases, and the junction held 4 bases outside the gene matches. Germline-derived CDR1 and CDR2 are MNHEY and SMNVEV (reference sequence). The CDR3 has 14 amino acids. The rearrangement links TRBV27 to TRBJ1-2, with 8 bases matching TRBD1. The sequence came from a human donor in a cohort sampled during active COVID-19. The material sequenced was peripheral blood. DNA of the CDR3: TGTGCCAGCAGTTCAGGGGGACAGGACTATGGCTACACCTTC. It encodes CASSSGGQDYGYTF.